Presented here are 28 T cell receptor beta chains from one specimen sequenced in a study of OX40 agonist ivuxolimab in advanced cancers. The table came from immunoSEQ multiplex PCR; TCRdb's copy has only in-frame clones and leaves some out. The data contain more than 55,000 clones, roughly 88% of them singletons. The specimen was CD4+ or CD8+ T cells sorted from blood, collected in a trial of the OX40 agonist ivuxolimab. Every receptor here comes from an adult with an advanced solid tumor such as melanoma, head and neck, liver or kidney cancer.

The chain couples TRBV11-2 to TRBJ2-7; TRBD1 matches at 7 bases. The CDR3 spans 13 residues. V lost 6 bases and J lost 3; bases outside the gene matches: 5. The V gene's germline CDR1 is SGHAT and CDR2 FQNNGV. The DNA of the CDR3 is TGTGCCAGCAGTTCCGGGACAGTCTACGAGCAGTACTTC. Its translation is CASSSGTVYEQYF.

The chain employs TRBV7-9 and TRBJ1-3; a possible D gene is TRBD1 (5 bases). Germline V gene data show CDR1 as SEHNR and CDR2 as FQNEAQ (reference sequence). CDR3 length: 14 amino acids. V was clipped by 4 bases and J by 0 bases, with 7 bases between them. In DNA, the CDR3 is TGTGCCAGCAGCTCGGACATCTCTGGAAACACCATATATTTT. Protein: CASSSDISGNTIYF.

The chain links TRBV29-1 to TRBJ1-3; the D is unclear. The CDR3 length is 12 residues. Trimming cost V 8 bases and J 2 bases, with 10 bases left between them. Germline assignment: CDR1 SQVTM and CDR2 ANQGSEA. CDR3 sequence (DNA): TGCAGCCCGACGAAGCCTGGAAACACCATATATTTT. It yields the protein CSPTKPGNTIYF. Looking up the rest from reference TRBV29-1 and TRBJ1-3 gives the full variable domain: SAVISQKPSRDICQRGTSLTIQCQVDSQVTMMFWYRQQPGQSLTLIATANQGSEATYESGFVIDKFPISRPNLTFSTLTVSNMSPEDSSIYLCSPTKPGNTIYFGEGSWLTVV.

The chain has TRBV28 and TRBJ2-1; weak D call: TRBD1 (6 bases). V was trimmed by 7 bases and J by 5 bases, leaving 15 bases between them. The CDR3 spans 14 residues. The germline V gene encodes CDR1 MDHEN and CDR2 SYDVKM. The CDR3 DNA is TGTGCCAGCAACCCGCTGACAGGAAACAATGAGCAGTTCTTC. Translated: CASNPLTGNNEQFF. Complete variable domain (other parts from reference TRBV28 and TRBJ2-1): DVKVTQSSRYLVKRTGEKVFLECVQDMDHENMFWYRQDPGLGLRLIYFSYDVKMKEKGDIPEGYSVSREKKERFSLILESASTNQTSMYLCASNPLTGNNEQFFGPGTRLTVL.

V and J are TRBV4-1 and TRBJ1-6, with TRBD1 as a possible D gene (6 bases). Germline assignment: CDR1 MGHRA and CDR2 YSYEKL. The CDR3 has 13 amino acids. The germline V and J ends were trimmed by 4 bases and 13 bases, with 14 bases remaining between them. The CDR3 DNA sequence: TGCGCCAGCAGCCCGGCTGGGGGCGAGCCCCTCCACTTT. It specifies CASSPAGGEPLHF.

This sequence joins TRBV19 and TRBJ1-5; 8 positions agree with TRBD1. The CDR3 runs to 15 residues. Germline CDR1 LNHDA, CDR2 SQIVND (reference sequence). Trimming took 3 bases from V and 2 from J; bases not matched to a gene: 3. CDR3 residues: CASSMGTGGNQPQHF. CDR3 DNA sequence: TGTGCCAGTAGTATGGGGACAGGAGGCAATCAGCCCCAGCATTTT.

This rearrangement joins TRBV11-3 to TRBJ1-1; D is unclear. V dropped 8 bases and J dropped 7 bases, with 14 bases sitting between them. This CDR3 region has 12 residues. The V gene's germline CDR1 is SGHNT and CDR2 YENEEA. This CDR3 reads CASLQVSGEAFF. CDR3 nucleotide sequence: TGTGCCAGCCTCCAAGTTTCGGGTGAAGCTTTCTTT.

The chain has TRBV19 and TRBJ2-7; 9 nucleotides agree with TRBD1. Germline CDR1 reads LNHDA; CDR2 reads SQIVND (reference sequence). With V trimmed by 5 bases and J by 3 bases, 11 bases remained unmatched. This CDR3 region has 16 residues. The CDR3 loop is CASSPDLDRGIYEQYF. The CDR3 DNA sequence: TGTGCCAGTAGTCCCGACCTCGACAGGGGGATCTACGAGCAGTACTTC.

This chain uses TRBV4-3 with TRBJ2-3, with D possibly matching TRBD2 (5 bases). This CDR3 contains 16 residues. CDR1 is LGHNA and CDR2 is YSLEER in the germline V gene. V lost 2 bases, J lost 0 bases, and 12 bases lay in between. CDR3 sequence: CASSQRGRVSTDTQYF. CDR3 nucleotides: TGCGCCAGCAGCCAACGGGGTAGAGTGAGCACAGATACGCAGTATTTT.

The rearrangement links TRBV5-4 to TRBJ2-2; the match to TRBD2 covers 7 bases. With V trimmed by 3 bases and J by 7 bases, 6 bases remained unmatched. The CDR3 sequence is 14 residues long. In germline, CDR1 is SGHNT, CDR2 YYREEE (reference sequence). The CDR3: CASSSWGGSGELFF. CDR3 bases: TGTGCCAGCAGCTCCTGGGGGGGTAGCGGGGAGCTGTTTTTT.

The V and J genes are TRBV11-1 and TRBJ2-6; D is possibly TRBD2 (5 bases). Trimming removed 1 base from V and 2 bases from J, with 9 bases in between. Germline CDR1 is SGHAT and CDR2 is FQDESV (reference sequence). CDR3 length: 16 amino acids. In DNA form, the CDR3 reads TGTGCCAGCAGCTTAGGACCCGGGGCTGGGGCCAACGTCCTGACTTTC. Residues: CASSLGPGAGANVLTF.

The rearrangement links TRBV13 to TRBJ2-3, with D uncertain. CDR3 size: 12 residues. The V and J ends lost 4 bases and 1 base respectively, with 3 bases between them. Germline V gene data show CDR1 as PRHDT and CDR2 as FYEKMQ (reference sequence). The CDR3, as DNA: TGTGCCAGCAGCTCCCGCACAGATACGCAGTATTTT. Residues: CASSSRTDTQYF.

CDR3 loop: CASSLSPSGPYEQYF. CDR3 coding DNA: TGTGCCAGCAGTTTATCCCCTAGCGGGCCCTACGAGCAGTACTTC. This chain links TRBV27 with TRBJ2-7, with 8 bases that match TRBD2. CDR3 length: 15 residues. The germline gives CDR1 MNHEY, CDR2 SMNVEV (reference sequence). V lost 0 bases to trimming and J lost 2 bases; unmatched junction nucleotides: 3.

The CDR3 loop is CASSPDQAHGNQPQHF. The CDR3 DNA sequence: TGTGCCAGCTCACCCGACCAGGCCCATGGCAATCAGCCCCAGCATTTT. The J gene is TRBJ1-5, the V gene TRBV18; D is undetermined. The V and J ends lost 3 bases and 2 bases respectively, with 14 bases between them. This CDR3 spans 16 amino acids. Germline CDR1 is KGHSH and CDR2 is LQKENI.

The chain carries TRBV9 and TRBJ1-2; D is perhaps TRBD1 (6 bases). V gave up 3 bases and J gave up 0 bases, with 15 bases separating them. This CDR3 comprises 16 residues. The germline V gene has CDR1 SGDLS and CDR2 YYNGEE. The CDR3 bases are TGTGCCAGCAGCGAGCCTACAGGGTCGCCTAACTATGGCTACACCTTC. Its translation: CASSEPTGSPNYGYTF.

The rearrangement uses TRBV4-1 and TRBJ1-1; 9 bases match TRBD1. CDR1 and CDR2 from the germline V gene are MGHRA and YSYEKL. Trimming removed 2 bases from V and 7 bases from J; junction bases left unmatched: 11. The length of the CDR3 is 16 residues. Here the CDR3 reads CASSQLPTGGGSEAFF. In DNA, the CDR3 is TGCGCCAGCAGCCAACTTCCTACAGGGGGCGGGAGTGAAGCTTTCTTT.

V usage is TRBV5-4 and J usage is TRBJ2-3; D ambiguous. Between the trimmed V and J ends, which lost 2 bases and 5 bases, there was a span of 9 bases. This CDR3 is 13 amino acids long. Germline CDR1 SGHNT, CDR2 YYREEE (reference sequence). The CDR3 DNA reads as TGTGCCAGCAGCTTCGGCAGCGTAGATACGCAGTATTTT. This translates into CASSFGSVDTQYF. Full variable domain (rest looked up from reference TRBV5-4 and TRBJ2-3): ETGVTQSPTHLIKTRGQQVTLRCSSQSGHNTVSWYQQALGQGPQFIFQYYREEENGRGNFPPRFSGLQFPNYSSELNVNALELDDSALYLCASSFGSVDTQYFGPGTRLTVL.

V is TRBV2 and J is TRBJ2-5; a weak D match, TRBD1 (6 bases). The CDR3 length is 12 residues. The V gene's germline CDR1 is SNHLY and CDR2 FYNNEI. V lost 4 bases and J 3 bases, leaving 6 bases between the germline ends. The CDR3 loop reads CASSGTEETQYF. CDR3 coding DNA: TGTGCCAGCAGTGGGACAGAAGAGACCCAGTACTTC.

The chain couples TRBV7-9 to TRBJ1-1; D is ambiguous. The germline V and J ends were trimmed by 4 bases and 4 bases, with 7 bases remaining between them. The germline V gene has CDR1 SEHNR and CDR2 FQNEAQ (reference sequence). This CDR3 spans 12 amino acids. The CDR3 sequence is CASSSLVTEAFF. For the CDR3, the DNA is TGTGCCAGCAGCTCGCTTGTCACTGAAGCTTTCTTT.

The genes are TRBV5-4 and TRBJ2-7; D may be TRBD1 or TRBD2 (5 bases each). The CDR3 is made up of 15 amino acids. V shed 4 bases and J shed 3 bases, with 17 bases lying between them. Germline V gene data show CDR1 as SGHNT and CDR2 as YYREEE (reference sequence). The CDR3 DNA is TGTGCCAGCAGCAAGGGACCCTCAATGGGCTACGAGCAGTACTTC. Its translation: CASSKGPSMGYEQYF.

V gene TRBV7-9 combines with J gene TRBJ2-7; no clear D gene. The CDR3 loop spans 14 amino acids. Deletions cut 5 bases from V and 2 bases from J, with 13 bases between. From germline, CDR1 is SEHNR and CDR2 FQNEAQ (reference sequence). CDR3 region: CASSPKGNPYEQYF. Here the CDR3 DNA reads TGTGCCAGCAGCCCGAAGGGCAACCCCTACGAGCAGTACTTC.

The chain employs TRBV7-7 and TRBJ2-1; D might be TRBD1 (6 bases). V was trimmed by 3 bases and J by 9 bases, leaving 15 bases between them. The germline gives CDR1 SSHAT, CDR2 FNYEAQ (reference sequence). The CDR3 extends over 14 amino acids. For the CDR3, the DNA is TGTGCCAGCAGCTTGGCGCTGGACAGCGGTGAGCAGTTCTTC. It specifies CASSLALDSGEQFF.

The rearrangement joins TRBV19 to TRBJ2-7; 10 positions match TRBD1. The V gene's germline CDR1 is LNHDA and CDR2 SQIVND (reference sequence). This CDR3 is 15 amino acids long. The J segment lost 2 bases and the V segment lost 8 bases, leaving 9 bases of the junction unmatched. The CDR3 sequence: CASASLGQGPYEQYF. In nucleotides, the CDR3 is TGTGCCAGTGCCTCTCTGGGACAGGGGCCCTACGAGCAGTACTTC.

V is TRBV7-9 and J is TRBJ1-3; the D is unclear. Trimming stripped 5 bases from V and 0 bases from J, with 14 bases between. CDR1 and CDR2 (germline): SEHNR, FQNEAQ (reference sequence). CDR3 length: 16 residues. This CDR3 reads CASSPPTEFSGNTIYF. The CDR3 region has the DNA TGTGCCAGCAGCCCCCCCACCGAGTTCTCTGGAAACACCATATATTTT.

The chain combines TRBV4-3 with TRBJ2-7, with TRBD1 identical over 10 bases. There are 15 residues in the CDR3. J lost 0 bases, V lost 5 bases, and 4 bases had no gene match. The germline V gene encodes CDR1 LGHNA and CDR2 YSLEER. The CDR3 DNA follows: TGCGCCAGCAGCGAGGGACAGGGGTTCTCCTACGAGCAGTACTTC. Its protein is CASSEGQGFSYEQYF.

This clone was seen only a few times. V gene TRBV7-8 combines with J gene TRBJ2-5; 8 bases fit TRBD1. Unmatched junction bases numbered 11, after V lost 6 bases and J lost 5 bases. CDR1 is SGHVS and CDR2 is FQNEAQ in the germline V gene. The CDR3 consists of 15 residues. CDR3 region: CASRSDRGLWETQYF. The CDR3 DNA reads TGTGCCAGCAGATCCGACAGGGGACTTTGGGAGACCCAGTACTTC.

The chain uses TRBV7-8 and TRBJ2-7; D not certain. The CDR3 is 12 amino acids. V gave up 1 base and J gave up 3 bases, with 4 bases separating them. The germline V gene has CDR1 SGHVS and CDR2 FQNEAQ. The DNA of the CDR3 is TGTGCCAGCAGCTTAGGGAGCTACGAGCAGTACTTC. Its protein is CASSLGSYEQYF.

In DNA, the CDR3 is TGTGCCAGCAGCGTAGCTGGGGACGACAAAAACATTCAGTACTTC. Translation gives CASSVAGDDKNIQYF. The chain recombines TRBV9 with TRBJ2-4; D tentatively reads TRBD1 or TRBD2 (5 bases each). Deletions cut 0 bases from V and 3 bases from J, with 10 bases between. Per germline, CDR1 SGDLS and CDR2 YYNGEE. CDR3 length equals 15 residues.